The entry that follows covers one TCR beta chain sequence. No antigen is known for it. The data are from a study of shared clonotypes between healthy human individuals. Study summary: A few men and a couple of women, aged 18 to 49, were donors. Study-level findings and limits: Researchers found naive subsets generally carried larger estimated richness than memory subsets.

Sequencing was performed with immunoSEQ multiplex PCR; in TCRdb, only in-frame clones are kept and a portion is missing. This sample has hundreds of thousands of clones, with roughly 91% found just once. CDR1 is LGHNA, CDR2 YSLEER, per germline. The CDR3 spans 16 residues. The V gene end was trimmed by 6 bases and the J gene end by 1 base; junction bases not matched to a gene: 9. The chain employs TRBV4-3 and TRBJ2-3; TRBD1 agrees at 8 bases. Sequencing input: memory CD8+ T cells sorted from blood. Subset defined: CD45RO+ cells pooled with CCR7-negative TemRA cells. This clonotype was sampled from a man aged 18 to 30 in good health. CDR3 DNA sequence: TGCGCCAGCAGTTACAGGCTGGACAGGGGCACAGATACGCAGTATTTT. Residues: CASSYRLDRGTDTQYF.